The 26 T cell receptor beta chains presented below share a single source sample, sequenced in a study of blood T cells in healthy people across ages (dated by TCRdb to the mid-2010s). The library relied on 5' RACE. TCRdb shows the sequencer as Illumina HiSeq 2500. A second about 7 to 12 cycle PCR used a sample-barcoded 5' primer and a J-beta primer mix. TCRdb itself trimmed the public reads at Q25 with fastp, ran MiXCR and retained productive beta chains. Duplicate CDR3 protein sequences are folded into a single record with the most common DNA and genes. Counted in this sample were around 650,000 distinct CDR3 sequences; around 41% of them appeared once. The ten largest clones add up to about 32% of the sample. The specimen was blood. The receptors originated from an elderly man in good health.

Regarding this clonotype: At one boundary the junction diverges from the germline segment, which might be a read error. This chain links TRBV4-3 with TRBJ2-5, with 7 positions matching TRBD1. The germline V gene has CDR1 LGHNA and CDR2 YSLEER. This CDR3 spans 16 amino acids. CDR3 in amino acids: CARSQGDVTGEETQYF. The CDR3 DNA is TGCGCCCGCAGCCAAGGCGACGTAACAGGGGAAGAGACCCAGTACTTC.

This clonotype was counted a few times. The chain has TRBV7-2 and TRBJ2-4; TRBD1 matches at 12 bases. V trimming: 5 bases; J trimming: 7 bases; junction bases outside the gene matches: 3. The CDR3 runs to 14 residues. Germline V gene sequence: CDR1 SGHTA, CDR2 FQGNSA. The CDR3 region has the DNA TGTGCCAGCAGCCATGGGACAGGGGGCAACATTCAGTACTTC. As protein: CASSHGTGGNIQYF.

The table lists this clonotype with many counts. The V and J genes are TRBV29-1 and TRBJ2-7; 10 bases fit TRBD1. The CDR3 contains 13 residues. The germline V gene has CDR1 SQVTM and CDR2 ANQGSEA. The trim removed 2 bases at V and 6 bases at J, leaving 4 bases unmatched. CDR3 amino acids: CSVEKDRGSEQYF. The DNA of the CDR3 is TGCAGCGTTGAAAAGGACAGGGGGTCCGAGCAGTACTTC.

This clonotype turned up a few times. The chain uses TRBV7-2 and TRBJ2-6, with 10 nucleotides matching TRBD2. The germline V gene encodes CDR1 SGHTA and CDR2 FQGNSA. V lost 2 bases and J lost 0; bases outside the gene matches: 4. This CDR3 comprises 18 residues. The CDR3 sequence is CASSLYLAGASGANVLTF. The CDR3 DNA sequence: TGTGCCAGCAGCTTATATCTAGCGGGGGCCTCTGGGGCCAACGTCCTGACTTTC.

A few counts support this clonotype. The CDR3 loop reads CASGRGGTGGPGYTF. In nucleotides, the CDR3 is TGTGCCAGCGGCCGGGGAGGGACAGGGGGTCCAGGCTACACCTTC. The chain is built from TRBV7-2 and TRBJ1-2; 11 nucleotides line up with TRBD1. The CDR3 totals 15 residues. The junction had 13 bases not matched to a gene; V was cut back by 8 bases and J by 8 bases. From germline, CDR1 is SGHTA and CDR2 FQGNSA.

The gene calls are TRBV18 and TRBJ2-7; D is unresolved. Germline CDR1 reads KGHSH; CDR2 reads LQKENI. Trimming left V 2 bases short and J 0 bases short, with 14 bases between. The CDR3 covers 16 residues. CDR3 amino acids: CASSPLIGRFSYEQYF. Written as DNA, the CDR3 is TGTGCCAGCTCACCATTGATAGGCAGGTTCTCCTACGAGCAGTACTTC.

The table lists this clonotype with a few counts. J is TRBJ2-1 and V is TRBV7-2; 9 positions match TRBD1. V lost 4 bases, J lost 13 bases, and 11 bases stayed unmatched. Germline V gives CDR1 SGHTA, CDR2 FQGNSA. The length of the CDR3 is 14 residues. CDR3 protein: CASSSGQGGVQQFF. CDR3 DNA: TGTGCCAGCAGCTCGGGACAGGGAGGGGTCCAACAGTTCTTC.

This clonotype has a count of ten or more. This chain links TRBV29-1 with TRBJ2-7, with no clear D. The CDR3 sequence is 11 residues long. Germline-derived CDR1 and CDR2 are SQVTM and ANQGSEA. Trimming pared 7 bases from V and 5 bases from J, leaving 12 bases between. For the CDR3, the DNA is TGCAGCGCAGAGGTCTTCGACGAGCAGTACTTC. Translated, it gives CSAEVFDEQYF.

The gene calls are TRBV7-2 and TRBJ2-5, with 14 bases lining up with TRBD2. Trimming took 2 bases from V and 4 from J; bases not matched to a gene: 9. Germline V gene sequence: CDR1 SGHTA, CDR2 FQGNSA. This CDR3 region has 18 residues. The CDR3 DNA follows: TGTGCCAGCAGCTTAAAGGTCGCGGGACTAGCGGGGGCAGAGACCCAGTACTTC. Translating gives CASSLKVAGLAGAETQYF.

This clonotype was seen at least ten times. The gene calls are TRBV6-5 and TRBJ2-7; TRBD2 matches 7 bases. The germline V gene encodes CDR1 MNHEY and CDR2 SVGAGI. The CDR3 length is 12 residues. The J segment lost 4 bases and the V segment lost 6 bases, leaving 3 bases of the junction unmatched. The CDR3 region is CASRGGTYEQYF. The CDR3 nucleotides are TGTGCCAGCAGGGGGGGGACTTACGAGCAGTACTTC.

The CDR3 is CATAGQETQYF. The CDR3 nucleotides read TGTGCCACCGCGGGCCAAGAGACCCAGTACTTC. This rearrangement joins TRBV10-3 to TRBJ2-5; D is perhaps TRBD2 (5 bases). Germline CDR1 is ENHRY and CDR2 is SYGVKD. Trimming stripped 10 bases from V and 1 base from J, with 7 bases between. The CDR3 has 11 amino acids.

Details on this clonotype: A much more abundant neighbour one base away suggests this may be a read error. The chain combines TRBV7-2 with TRBJ2-1; the match to TRBD2 covers 8 bases. The germline gives CDR1 SGHTA, CDR2 FQGNSA. This CDR3 is 16 amino acids long. CDR3 protein: CASSLRSGGVVNVQFF. As DNA, the CDR3 is TGTGCCAGCAGCTTACGGTCCGGGGGGGTGGTTAATGTGCAGTTCTTC.

This chain uses TRBV7-3 with TRBJ2-1, with 9 nucleotides matching TRBD1. Germline loops: CDR1 SGHTA, CDR2 FQGTGA. V gave up 1 base and J gave up 2 bases; unmatched junction bases: 3. The CDR3 covers 16 residues. As DNA, the CDR3 is TGTGCCAGCAGCTTAATACAGGGGGCAACCTACAATGAGCAGTTCTTC. This sequence encodes CASSLIQGATYNEQFF.

V and J are TRBV20-1 and TRBJ2-4; possibly TRBD2 for D (7 bases). The better agreement between TRBJ2-7 and the DNA end casts doubt on the J call. Germline CDR1 and CDR2: DFQATT and SNEGSKA (reference sequence). The CDR3 is made up of 13 amino acids. The CDR3 DNA follows: TGCAGTGCTCCTGCCCGGGGGGCTTGCGAGCAGTACTTC. This translates into CSAPARGACEQYF.

The chain uses TRBV18 and TRBJ1-5; 9 nucleotides line up with TRBD1. The CDR3 is made up of 16 amino acids. The junction had 6 bases not matched to a gene; V was cut back by 2 bases and J by 4 bases. Germline assignment: CDR1 KGHSH and CDR2 LQKENI. The chain's CDR3 is CASSPTLGQGNQPQHF. CDR3 nucleotide sequence: TGTGCCAGCTCACCAACGCTCGGACAGGGGAATCAGCCCCAGCATTTT.

This clonotype was counted a few times. This chain connects TRBV7-2 to TRBJ1-1; no reliable D call. CDR1 is SGHTA, CDR2 FQGNSA, per germline. Trimming cost V 3 bases and J 1 base, with 6 bases left between them. The length of the CDR3 is 13 residues. CDR3 bases: TGTGCCAGCAGCTTTCGGAGGAACACTGAAGCTTTCTTT. Encoded protein: CASSFRRNTEAFF.

V and J are TRBV6-5 and TRBJ1-6; D unclear. The CDR3 loop spans 12 amino acids. V gave up 2 bases and J gave up 13 bases, with 9 bases separating them. Germline V gene lookup returns CDR1 MNHEY and CDR2 SVGAGI. CDR3 amino acids: CASSYAEGPLHF. The CDR3 DNA reads TGTGCCAGCAGTTACGCGGAGGGTCCCCTCCACTTT.

This clonotype appeared a few times. The genes are TRBV6-2 or TRBV6-3 and TRBJ1-5; possible D gene TRBD1, 6 bases. The CDR3 length is 15 residues. V was clipped by 5 bases and J by 3 bases, with 14 bases between them. Looked up from germline, CDR1 is MNHEY and CDR2 is SVGEGT. CDR3 protein: CASSPQGRVNQPQHF. For the CDR3, the DNA is TGTGCCAGCAGTCCGCAGGGGCGAGTCAATCAGCCCCAGCATTTT.

This clonotype was detected only once. This may be a read error: a much more frequent sequence differs by one nucleotide. The CDR3 loop reads CASSLKRNEQYF. The CDR3 DNA sequence: TGTGCCAGCAGCTTAAAGAGGAATGAGCAGTACTTC. The chain has TRBV7-2 and TRBJ2-1, with unresolved D. The last part of the DNA fits TRBJ2-7 better; the J call may be wrong. This CDR3 is 12 amino acids long. Germline assignment: CDR1 SGHTA and CDR2 FQGNSA.

This chain links TRBV7-2 with TRBJ1-1; D is perhaps TRBD1 (5 bases). V lost 1 base, J lost 4 bases, and 16 bases lay in between. Germline loops: CDR1 SGHTA, CDR2 FQGNSA. This CDR3 is 16 amino acids long. CDR3 sequence: CASSLEGRFGGTEAFF. DNA for the CDR3: TGTGCCAGCAGCTTAGAGGGCAGGTTTGGGGGCACTGAAGCTTTCTTT. Together with reference TRBV7-2 and TRBJ1-1, the CDR3 gives the full variable domain: GAGVSQSPSNKVTEKGKDVELRCDPISGHTALYWYRQSLGQGLEFLIYFQGNSAPDKSGLPSDRFSAERTGGSVSTLTIQRTQQEDSAVYLCASSLEGRFGGTEAFFGQGTRLTVV.

This chain uses TRBV7-2 with TRBJ2-3; D is uncertain. V was pared by 5 bases and J by 0 bases, with 15 bases between. The CDR3 has 16 amino acids. From germline, CDR1 is SGHTA and CDR2 FQGNSA. CDR3 nucleotide sequence: TGTGCCAGCAGCCCATATGGGCAAGCTAGCACAGATACGCAGTATTTT. This gives the protein CASSPYGQASTDTQYF. The full variable domain, completed using reference TRBV7-2 and TRBJ2-3, is GAGVSQSPSNKVTEKGKDVELRCDPISGHTALYWYRQSLGQGLEFLIYFQGNSAPDKSGLPSDRFSAERTGGSVSTLTIQRTQQEDSAVYLCASSPYGQASTDTQYFGPGTRLTVL.

The rearrangement uses TRBV5-1 and TRBJ2-3; 11 bases are a match to TRBD2. The germline V gene encodes CDR1 SGHRS and CDR2 YFSETQ. The CDR3 spans 17 residues. V shed 4 bases and J 6 bases; nucleotides not matched to a gene: 13. The CDR3 region has the DNA TGCGCCAGCAGCCCGTTTGCCGTGGGACTAGCGGCTGATACGCAGTATTTT. As protein: CASSPFAVGLAADTQYF.

This clonotype occurred once. Germline and junction disagree at one end, which may indicate a read error. The J gene is TRBJ2-5, the V gene TRBV3-1; TRBD1 matches 7 bases. CDR1 is LGHDT and CDR2 is YNNKEL in the germline V gene (reference sequence). CDR3 size: 17 residues. CDR3 coding DNA: TGTGCCAGCAACCAAGATCTCGGACAGGCTTCCCAAGAGACCCAGTACTTC. Translation gives CASNQDLGQASQETQYF.

This rearrangement joins TRBV5-1 to TRBJ2-3; 9 nucleotides align to TRBD2. The trim removed 3 bases at V and 6 bases at J, leaving 8 bases unmatched. The CDR3 loop spans 15 amino acids. Germline V gene sequence: CDR1 SGHRS, CDR2 YFSETQ. CDR3 sequence: CASSWAPTSGDTQYF. DNA for the CDR3: TGCGCCAGCAGCTGGGCTCCAACTAGCGGGGATACGCAGTATTTT.

As concerns this clonotype: This clone may be a read error of a much larger clone one base away. The rearrangement uses TRBV20-1 and TRBJ2-1, with TRBD2 matching 8 bases. The germline gives CDR1 DFQATT, CDR2 SNEGSKA (reference sequence). J gave up 10 bases and V 5 bases, and 13 bases lay outside the gene matches. This CDR3 contains 14 residues. The CDR3 bases are TGCAGTGCTGGTCTTAGCGGGACCACCTACGAGCAGTTCTTC. Amino acids: CSAGLSGTTYEQFF.

The rearrangement joins TRBV20-1 to TRBJ1-5; D possibly corresponds to TRBD1 (5 bases). Trimming stripped 6 bases from V and 9 bases from J, with 18 bases between. Germline V gives CDR1 DFQATT, CDR2 SNEGSKA (reference sequence). This CDR3 has 13 residues. DNA of the CDR3: TGCAGTGCGGGGGACGGCGGACTCTGGCCCCAGCATTTT. Its protein is CSAGDGGLWPQHF.